The clone carrying this T cell receptor (beta chain) was seen a handful of times. The antigen is unknown. These data come from a study of blood T cells in healthy people across ages. General study findings and limits: Roughly linear age-related decline in beta diversity appeared, significant by age 40. The long-lived group displayed more naive CD4+ cells, plus higher diversity, than the aged donors did.

Trimming at V came to 2 bases and at J to 3 bases, leaving 10 bases not matched to a gene. Germline values: CDR1 DFQATT, CDR2 SNEGSKA (reference sequence). This CDR3 contains 17 residues. The authors ran a second PCR of roughly 6 to 11 cycles using a sample-barcoded 5' primer and a J-beta primer mix. TCRdb fed the 5' RACE reads into MiXCR, producing one record per CDR3 protein. The table lists about 1.6 million distinct CDR3 sequences, 30% to 35% of them singletons, with approximately 11% in the top ten. Sequencing input: blood. This chain joins TRBV20-1 and TRBJ2-7, with TRBD2 identical over 13 bases. The TCR originated in a woman aged 25 to 39 in good health. This CDR3 is CSARPLKGTSGNYEQYF. The DNA of the CDR3 is TGCAGTGCTAGACCCCTGAAGGGGACTAGCGGGAACTACGAGCAGTACTTC.